The following is a T cell receptor (beta chain) sequence with its context. The data derive from a study of blood T cell repertoires in COVID-19. Study-level information: Samples of COVID-19 (acute and convalescent) were obtained from the United States, Italy and Spain. T cells, B-cell-depleted T cells, or PBMCs provided the cDNA or gDNA that served as material.

CDR3 length: 18 amino acids. CDR1 SGHDT and CDR2 YYEEEE come from the germline V gene. V lost 1 base to trimming and J lost 0 bases, with 19 bases between them. Original processing notes: Reference gene primers were amplified, and this amplification served to estimate nucleated cell counts. The protocol was immunoSEQ multiplex PCR, while the TCRdb copy is restricted to in-frame clones and leaves out a portion. V, J and clone size are those of that table, while D and trimming were read from the DNA. The data hold about 100,000 clones, with roughly 80% observed a single time. The gene calls are TRBV5-6 and TRBJ1-2, with D perhaps TRBD1 (5 bases). The specimen sequenced was peripheral blood. The sequence came from a woman aged 65 to 85 with acute or convalescent COVID-19. CDR3 DNA: TGTGCCAGCAGCTTGACAGGCTCCTTTGGGGAAGCTAACTATGGCTACACCTTC. Its translation is CASSLTGSFGEANYGYTF.